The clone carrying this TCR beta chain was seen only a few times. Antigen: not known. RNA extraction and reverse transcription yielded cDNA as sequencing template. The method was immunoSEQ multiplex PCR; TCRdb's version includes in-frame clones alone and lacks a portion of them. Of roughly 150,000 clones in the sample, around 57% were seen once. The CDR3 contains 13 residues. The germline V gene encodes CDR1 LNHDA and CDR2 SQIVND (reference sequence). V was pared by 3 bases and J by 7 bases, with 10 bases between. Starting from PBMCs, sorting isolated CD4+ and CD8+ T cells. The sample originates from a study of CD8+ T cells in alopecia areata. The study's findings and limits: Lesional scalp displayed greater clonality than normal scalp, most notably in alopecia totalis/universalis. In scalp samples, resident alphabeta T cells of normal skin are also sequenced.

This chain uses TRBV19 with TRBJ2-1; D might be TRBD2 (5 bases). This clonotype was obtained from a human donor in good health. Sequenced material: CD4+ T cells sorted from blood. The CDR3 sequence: CASSMRGSNEQFF. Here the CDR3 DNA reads TGTGCCAGTAGTATGAGAGGGTCAAATGAGCAGTTCTTC.